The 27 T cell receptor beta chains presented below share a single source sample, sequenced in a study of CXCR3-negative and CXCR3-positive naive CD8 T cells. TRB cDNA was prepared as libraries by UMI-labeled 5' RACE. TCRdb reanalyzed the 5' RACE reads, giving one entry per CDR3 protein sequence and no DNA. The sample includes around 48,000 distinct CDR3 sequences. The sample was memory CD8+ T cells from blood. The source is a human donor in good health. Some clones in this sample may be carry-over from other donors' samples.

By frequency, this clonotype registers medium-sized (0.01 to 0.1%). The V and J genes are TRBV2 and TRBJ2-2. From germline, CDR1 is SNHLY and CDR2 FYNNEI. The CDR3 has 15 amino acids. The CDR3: CASSEALTTTGELFF.

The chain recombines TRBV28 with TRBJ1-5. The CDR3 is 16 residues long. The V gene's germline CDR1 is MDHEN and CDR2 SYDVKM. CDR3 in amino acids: CASSPTRYRSNQPQHF.

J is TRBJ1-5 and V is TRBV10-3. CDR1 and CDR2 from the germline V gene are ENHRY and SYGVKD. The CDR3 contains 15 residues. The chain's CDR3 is CAISDFAQGNQPQHF.

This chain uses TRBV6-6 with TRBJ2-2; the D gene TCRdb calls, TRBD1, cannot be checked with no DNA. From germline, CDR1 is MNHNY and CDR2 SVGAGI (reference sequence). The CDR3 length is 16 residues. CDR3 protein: CATRGLGGTRSGELFF.

The CDR3 region is CASSRGHKNQPQHF. This chain uses TRBV4-3 with TRBJ1-5; as DNA is missing, the TRBD1 call by TCRdb cannot be tested. This CDR3 has 14 amino acids. Germline V gene sequence: CDR1 LGHNA, CDR2 YSLEER.

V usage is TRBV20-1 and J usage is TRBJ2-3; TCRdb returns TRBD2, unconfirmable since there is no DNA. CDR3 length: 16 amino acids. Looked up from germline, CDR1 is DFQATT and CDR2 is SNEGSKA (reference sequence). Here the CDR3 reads CSARPNSGDLTDTQYF.

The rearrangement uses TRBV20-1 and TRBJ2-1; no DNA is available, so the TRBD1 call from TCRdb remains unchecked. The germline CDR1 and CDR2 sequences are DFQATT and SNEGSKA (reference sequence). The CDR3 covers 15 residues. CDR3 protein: CSADNRDRDYNEQFF.

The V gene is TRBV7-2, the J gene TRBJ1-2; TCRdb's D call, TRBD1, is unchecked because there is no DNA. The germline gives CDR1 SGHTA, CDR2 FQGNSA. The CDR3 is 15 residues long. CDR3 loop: CASSLMTGRAYGYTF. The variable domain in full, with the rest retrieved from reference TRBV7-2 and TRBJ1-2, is GAGVSQSPSNKVTEKGKDVELRCDPISGHTALYWYRQSLGQGLEFLIYFQGNSAPDKSGLPSDRFSAERTGGSVSTLTIQRTQQEDSAVYLCASSLMTGRAYGYTFGSGTRLTVV.

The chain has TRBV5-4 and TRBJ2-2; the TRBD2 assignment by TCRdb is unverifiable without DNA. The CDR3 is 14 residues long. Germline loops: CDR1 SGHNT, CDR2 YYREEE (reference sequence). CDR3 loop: CASSAGTPTGELFF.

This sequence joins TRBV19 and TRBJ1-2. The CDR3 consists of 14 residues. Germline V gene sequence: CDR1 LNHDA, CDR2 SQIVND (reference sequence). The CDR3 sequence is CASSLPMEGGGYTF.

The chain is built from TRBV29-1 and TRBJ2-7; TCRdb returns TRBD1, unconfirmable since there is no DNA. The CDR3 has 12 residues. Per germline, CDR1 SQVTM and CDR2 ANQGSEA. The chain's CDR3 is CSVVQGRYEQYF.

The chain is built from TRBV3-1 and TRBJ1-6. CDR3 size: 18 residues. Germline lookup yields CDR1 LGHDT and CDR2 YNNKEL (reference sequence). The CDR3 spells CASSHPWKSGGYNSPLHF.

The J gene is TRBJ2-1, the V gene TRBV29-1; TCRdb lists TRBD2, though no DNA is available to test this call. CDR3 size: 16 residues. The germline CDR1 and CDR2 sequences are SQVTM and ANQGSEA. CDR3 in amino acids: CSVMGAGREMYNEQFF.

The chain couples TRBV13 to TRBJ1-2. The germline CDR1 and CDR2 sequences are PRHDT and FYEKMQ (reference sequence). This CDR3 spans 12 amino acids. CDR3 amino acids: CASSLSISGYTF.

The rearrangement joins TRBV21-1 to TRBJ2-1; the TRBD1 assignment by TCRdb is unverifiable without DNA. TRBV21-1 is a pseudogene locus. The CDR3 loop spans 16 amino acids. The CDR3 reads CASSPGGPPHDDEQFF.

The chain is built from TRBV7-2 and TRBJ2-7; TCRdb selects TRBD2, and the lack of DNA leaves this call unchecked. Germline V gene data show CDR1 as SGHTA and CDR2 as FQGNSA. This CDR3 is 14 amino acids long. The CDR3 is CASSPTGASYEQYF.

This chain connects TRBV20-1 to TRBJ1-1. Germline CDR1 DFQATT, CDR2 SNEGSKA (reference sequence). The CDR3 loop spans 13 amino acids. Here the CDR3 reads CSARDAGYTEAFF.

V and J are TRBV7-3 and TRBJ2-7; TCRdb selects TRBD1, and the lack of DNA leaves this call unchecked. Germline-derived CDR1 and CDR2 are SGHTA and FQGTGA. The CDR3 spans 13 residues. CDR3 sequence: CASSRGQGYEQYF.

CDR3 region: CASSLSPGEPGYF. The chain has TRBV27 and TRBJ2-5; the D gene TCRdb calls, TRBD1, cannot be checked with no DNA. Germline-derived CDR1 and CDR2 are MNHEY and SMNVEV (reference sequence). The CDR3 contains 13 residues.

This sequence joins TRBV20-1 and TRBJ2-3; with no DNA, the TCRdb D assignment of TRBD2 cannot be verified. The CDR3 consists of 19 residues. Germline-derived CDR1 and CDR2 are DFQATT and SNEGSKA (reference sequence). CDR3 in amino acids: CSARDLVGGGAGGPDTQYF.

The CDR3 is CASSSLDREPGELFF. The chain joins TRBV6-2 or TRBV6-3 to TRBJ2-2; the TCRdb D gene call, TRBD1, has no DNA to confirm it. The CDR3 loop spans 15 amino acids. Per the germline V gene, CDR1 is MNHEY and CDR2 is SVGEGT.

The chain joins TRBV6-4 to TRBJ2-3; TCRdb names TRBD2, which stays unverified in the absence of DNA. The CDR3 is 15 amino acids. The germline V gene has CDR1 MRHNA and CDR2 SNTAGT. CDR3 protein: CASSRDGVAADTQYF.

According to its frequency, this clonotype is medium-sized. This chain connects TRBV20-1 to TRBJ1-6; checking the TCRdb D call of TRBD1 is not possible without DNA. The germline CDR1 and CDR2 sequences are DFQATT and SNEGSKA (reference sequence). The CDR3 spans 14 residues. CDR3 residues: CSKRTGAEGSPLHF.

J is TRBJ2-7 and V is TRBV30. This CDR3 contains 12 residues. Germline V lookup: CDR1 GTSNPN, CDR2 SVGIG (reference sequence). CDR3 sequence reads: CAWSLDGYEQYF.

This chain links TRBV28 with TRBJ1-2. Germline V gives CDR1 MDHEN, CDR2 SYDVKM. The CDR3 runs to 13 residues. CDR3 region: CASSLGRVYGYTF.

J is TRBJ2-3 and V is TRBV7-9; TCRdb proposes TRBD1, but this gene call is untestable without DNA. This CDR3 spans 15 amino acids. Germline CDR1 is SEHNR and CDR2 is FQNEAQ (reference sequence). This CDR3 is CASSPQGLGTDTQYF.

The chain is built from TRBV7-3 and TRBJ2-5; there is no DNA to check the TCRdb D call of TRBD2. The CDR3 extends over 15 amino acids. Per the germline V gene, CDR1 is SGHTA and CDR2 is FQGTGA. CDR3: CASSQTSGVRETQYF.